This T cell receptor beta chain derives from a study of immune evolution from preneoplasia to lung adenocarcinoma. The study, taken as a whole, reports: Later-stage lesions appeared to have more T cells, more diversity, less clonality.

The CDR3 loop spans 15 amino acids. The V end lost 0 bases, the J end lost 2 bases, and 6 bases lay between the germline ends. CDR1 and CDR2 from the germline V gene are SGHNT and YYREEE (reference sequence). The repertoire was sequenced with immunoSEQ multiplex PCR; TCRdb's copy has only in-frame clones and lacks some. The profile shows thousands of clones, roughly 82% of them singletons. This clone appeared a few times. Its antigen remains unknown. Patients had resection in Japan or China between about 2013 and 2017. Sequenced: FFPE adjacent normal lung tissue. This clonotype originated in a person aged 60-80 years with lung adenocarcinoma. This rearrangement joins TRBV5-4 to TRBJ2-6; the D gene could be TRBD1 or TRBD2 (5 bases each). The CDR3 DNA follows: TGTGCCAGCAGCTTGGGAGGGGCTGGGGCCAACGTCCTGACTTTC. Protein product: CASSLGGAGANVLTF.